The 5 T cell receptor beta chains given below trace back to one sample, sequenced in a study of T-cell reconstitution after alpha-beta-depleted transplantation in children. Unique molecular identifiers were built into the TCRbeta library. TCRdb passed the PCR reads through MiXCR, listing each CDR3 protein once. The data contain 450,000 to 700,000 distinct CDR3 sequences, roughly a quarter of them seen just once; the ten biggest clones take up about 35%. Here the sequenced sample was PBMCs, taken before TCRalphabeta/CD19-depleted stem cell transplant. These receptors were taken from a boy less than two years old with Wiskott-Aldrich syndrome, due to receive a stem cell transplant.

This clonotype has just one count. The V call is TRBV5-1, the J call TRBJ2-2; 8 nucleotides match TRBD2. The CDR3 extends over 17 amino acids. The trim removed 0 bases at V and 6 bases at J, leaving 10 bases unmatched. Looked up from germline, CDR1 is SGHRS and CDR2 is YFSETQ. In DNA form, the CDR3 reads TGCGCCAGCAGCTTGGAGTATGGACTAGCATCCCCCGGGGAGCTGTTTTTT. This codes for CASSLEYGLASPGELFF.

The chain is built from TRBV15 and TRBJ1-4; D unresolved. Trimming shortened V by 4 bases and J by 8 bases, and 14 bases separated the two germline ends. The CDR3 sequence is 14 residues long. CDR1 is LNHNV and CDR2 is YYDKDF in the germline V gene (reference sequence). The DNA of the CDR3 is TGTGCCACCAGCACCGGGAACTTTGGAGAAAAACTGTTTTTT. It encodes CATSTGNFGEKLFF.

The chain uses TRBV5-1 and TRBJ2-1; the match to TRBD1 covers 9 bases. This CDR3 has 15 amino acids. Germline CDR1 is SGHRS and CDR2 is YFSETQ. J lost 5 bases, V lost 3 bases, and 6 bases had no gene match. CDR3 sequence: CASSSRTGVDNEQFF. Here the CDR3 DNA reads TGCGCCAGCAGCTCTCGGACAGGGGTGGACAATGAGCAGTTCTTC. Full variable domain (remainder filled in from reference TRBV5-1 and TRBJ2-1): KAGVTQTPRYLIKTRGQQVTLSCSPISGHRSVSWYQQTPGQGLQFLFEYFSETQRNKGNFPGRFSGRQFSNSRSEMNVSTLELGDSALYLCASSSRTGVDNEQFFGPGTRLTVL.

This CDR3 is CSASPSGRYYNEQFF. The CDR3 DNA reads as TGCAGTGCTAGCCCTAGCGGGAGATATTACAATGAGCAGTTCTTC. V is TRBV20-1 and J is TRBJ2-1; the match to TRBD2 covers 10 bases. In germline, CDR1 is DFQATT, CDR2 SNEGSKA (reference sequence). CDR3 length equals 15 residues. V was pared by 3 bases and J by 4 bases, with 6 bases of the junction left unmatched.

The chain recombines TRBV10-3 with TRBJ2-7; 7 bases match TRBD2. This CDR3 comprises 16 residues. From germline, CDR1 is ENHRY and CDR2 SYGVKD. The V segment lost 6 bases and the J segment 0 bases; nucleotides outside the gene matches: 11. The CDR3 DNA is TGTGCCATCAGCCCCAATCCTAGCGGAGGCTCCTACGAGCAGTACTTC. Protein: CAISPNPSGGSYEQYF.